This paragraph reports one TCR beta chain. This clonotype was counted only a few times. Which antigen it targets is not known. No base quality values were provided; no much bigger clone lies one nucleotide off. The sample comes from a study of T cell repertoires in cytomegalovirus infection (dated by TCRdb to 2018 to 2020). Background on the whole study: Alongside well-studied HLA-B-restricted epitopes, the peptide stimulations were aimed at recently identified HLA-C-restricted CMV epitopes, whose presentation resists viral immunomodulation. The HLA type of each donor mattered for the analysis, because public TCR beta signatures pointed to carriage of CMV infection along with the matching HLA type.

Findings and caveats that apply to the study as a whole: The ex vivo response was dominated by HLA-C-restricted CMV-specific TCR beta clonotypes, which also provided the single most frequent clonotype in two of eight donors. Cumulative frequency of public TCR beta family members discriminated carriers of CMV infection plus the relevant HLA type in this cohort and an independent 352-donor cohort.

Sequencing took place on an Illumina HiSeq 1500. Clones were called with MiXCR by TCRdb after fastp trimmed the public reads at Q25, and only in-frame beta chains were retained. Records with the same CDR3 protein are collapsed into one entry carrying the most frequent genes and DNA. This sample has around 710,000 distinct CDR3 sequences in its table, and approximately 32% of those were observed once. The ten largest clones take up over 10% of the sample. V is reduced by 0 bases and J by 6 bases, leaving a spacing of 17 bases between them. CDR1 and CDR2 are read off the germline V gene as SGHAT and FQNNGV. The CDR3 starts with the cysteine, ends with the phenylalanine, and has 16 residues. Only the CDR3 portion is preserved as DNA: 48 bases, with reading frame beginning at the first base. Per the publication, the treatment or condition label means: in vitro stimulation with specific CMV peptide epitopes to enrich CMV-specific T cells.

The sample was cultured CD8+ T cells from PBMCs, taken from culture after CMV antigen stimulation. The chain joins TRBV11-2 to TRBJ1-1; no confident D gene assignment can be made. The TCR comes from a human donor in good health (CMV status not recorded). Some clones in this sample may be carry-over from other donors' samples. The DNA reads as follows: TGTGCCAGCAGCTTAGATTACCCATTAATGGGCGCTGAAGCTTTCTTT. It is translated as CASSLDYPLMGAEAFF.